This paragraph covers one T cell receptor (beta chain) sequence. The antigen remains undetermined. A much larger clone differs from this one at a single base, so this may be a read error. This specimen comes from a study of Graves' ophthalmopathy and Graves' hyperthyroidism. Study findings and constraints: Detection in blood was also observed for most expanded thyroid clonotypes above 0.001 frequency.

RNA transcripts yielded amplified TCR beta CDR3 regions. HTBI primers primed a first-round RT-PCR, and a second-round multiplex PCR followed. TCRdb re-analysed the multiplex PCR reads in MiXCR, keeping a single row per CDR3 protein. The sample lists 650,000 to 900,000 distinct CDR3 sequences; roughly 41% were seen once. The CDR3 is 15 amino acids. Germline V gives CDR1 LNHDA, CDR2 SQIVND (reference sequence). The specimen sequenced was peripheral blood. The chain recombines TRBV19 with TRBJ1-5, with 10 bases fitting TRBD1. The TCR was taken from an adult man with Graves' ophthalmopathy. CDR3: CASSTRQGAFQSQHF. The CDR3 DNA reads TGTGCCAGTAGTACGCGACAGGGGGCCTTTCAGTCCCAGCATTTT. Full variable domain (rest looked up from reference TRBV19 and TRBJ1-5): DGGITQSPKYLFRKEGQNVTLSCEQNLNHDAMYWYRQDPGQGLRLIYYSQIVNDFQKGDIAEGYSVSREKKESFPLTVTSAQKNPTAFYLCASSTRQGAFQSQHFGDGTRLSIL.